One and the same sample provided the 30 T cell receptor beta chains below, sequenced in a study of cytomegalovirus exposure and HLA in healthy donors. It was with 60 Vbeta and 13 Jbeta primers that the PCR ran. Assay: immunoSEQ multiplex PCR; the TCRdb copy retains only in-frame clones and omits some. The table lists 45,000 or so clones. Sequencing used PBMCs. Receptors were obtained from a male donor in good health and CMV-seronegative.

This chain uses TRBV6-1 with TRBJ1-1; 8 nucleotides align to TRBD1. CDR3 length equals 13 residues. The germline V gene encodes CDR1 MNHNS and CDR2 SASEGT. V was pared by 7 bases and J by 1 base, with 2 bases of the junction left unmatched. The CDR3 DNA sequence: TGTGCCAGCACCGGGACAGGGAACACTGAAGCTTTCTTT. The encoded protein is CASTGTGNTEAFF.

The V gene is TRBV7-2, the J gene TRBJ2-7; TRBD2 might be the D (6 bases). Deletions cut 1 base from V and 5 bases from J, with 18 bases between. Germline loops: CDR1 SGHTA, CDR2 FQGNSA. The CDR3 consists of 16 residues. The CDR3 DNA reads TGTGCCAGCAGCTTAGAGGGACTCCGGTTGGGGAACGAGCAGTACTTC. As protein: CASSLEGLRLGNEQYF.

The genes are TRBV6-5 and TRBJ2-7; 10 nucleotides agree with TRBD1. The V gene end was trimmed by 7 bases and the J gene end by 12 bases; junction bases not matched to a gene: 9. Germline CDR1 MNHEY, CDR2 SVGAGI. CDR3 length: 12 residues. The DNA for the CDR3 is TGTGCCAGCACCTCAAGGGGACAGGGGTCGTACTTC. Translated: CASTSRGQGSYF.

The chain is built from TRBV6-1 and TRBJ2-7, with 7 bases aligning to TRBD2. Germline V lookup: CDR1 MNHNS, CDR2 SASEGT. This CDR3 comprises 15 residues. V gave up 1 base and J gave up 2 bases; unmatched junction bases: 5. The CDR3 loop reads CASSEGGEGPYEQYF. CDR3 nucleotide sequence: TGTGCCAGCAGTGAAGGGGGGGAGGGACCCTACGAGCAGTACTTC.

J is TRBJ2-3 and V is TRBV11-2, with 8 bases fitting TRBD2. CDR3 length: 16 amino acids. Germline V gives CDR1 SGHAT, CDR2 FQNNGV. J was trimmed by 0 bases and V by 1 base; bases with no gene match: 3. CDR3 sequence reads: CASSLGASGSTDTQYF. The CDR3 region has the DNA TGTGCCAGCAGCTTAGGGGCTAGCGGGAGCACAGATACGCAGTATTTT. Variable domain in full (rest from reference TRBV11-2 and TRBJ2-3): EAGVAQSPRYKIIEKRQSVAFWCNPISGHATLYWYQQILGQGPKLLIQFQNNGVVDDSQLPKDRFSAERLKGVDSTLKIQPAKLEDSAVYLCASSLGASGSTDTQYFGPGTRLTVL.

This chain links TRBV4-2 with TRBJ2-7; tentatively, D is TRBD2 (5 bases). Germline V lookup: CDR1 LGHNA, CDR2 YNFKEQ. The CDR3 runs to 14 residues. Trimming removed 1 base at V and 5 bases at J, with 12 bases between. In DNA, the CDR3 is TGTGCCAGCAGCCAAGCCCGGGGTAGGGACGAGCAGTACTTC. It translates to CASSQARGRDEQYF.

The rearrangement joins TRBV13 to TRBJ2-4; 7 positions match TRBD2. Germline V lookup: CDR1 PRHDT, CDR2 FYEKMQ (reference sequence). This CDR3 region has 17 residues. After removal of 2 bases from V and 5 bases from J, the junction contained 12 bases not matched to a gene. CDR3 loop: CASSLSGRGRVENIQYF. As DNA, the CDR3 is TGTGCCAGCAGCTTAAGCGGCAGAGGGAGGGTCGAAAACATTCAGTACTTC.

The chain links TRBV2 to TRBJ1-1; weak D call: TRBD1 (5 bases). The CDR3 runs 14 residues. Trimming removed 7 bases from V and 3 bases from J, with 15 bases in between. Germline loops: CDR1 SNHLY, CDR2 FYNNEI. CDR3 region: CASMITGGDTEAFF. The CDR3 DNA follows: TGTGCCAGCATGATCACGGGGGGAGACACTGAAGCTTTCTTT.

The rearrangement uses TRBV4-2 and TRBJ2-1, with 8 bases that match TRBD2. CDR1 and CDR2 from the germline V gene are LGHNA and YNFKEQ. The J segment lost 6 bases and the V segment lost 1 base, leaving 5 bases of the junction unmatched. The CDR3 extends over 15 amino acids. CDR3 amino acids: CASSQVSGVGNEQFF. In DNA, the CDR3 is TGTGCCAGCAGCCAAGTTAGCGGGGTGGGCAATGAGCAGTTCTTC.

This chain links TRBV30 with TRBJ2-7, with 7 bases matching TRBD1. This CDR3 is 13 amino acids long. CDR1 and CDR2 from the germline V gene are GTSNPN and SVGIG (reference sequence). V was pared by 4 bases and J by 3 bases, with 6 bases of the junction left unmatched. The CDR3 DNA is TGTGCCTGGACGGTGGGGACAGACTACGAGCAGTACTTC. Its translation: CAWTVGTDYEQYF.

J is TRBJ1-2 and V is TRBV7-9; 9 bases map to TRBD1. The CDR3 contains 14 residues. Germline CDR1 is SEHNR and CDR2 is FQNEAQ (reference sequence). J lost 8 bases, V lost 6 bases, and 10 bases had no gene match. CDR3 region: CASRPGTGLAGYTF. DNA for the CDR3: TGTGCCAGCAGGCCCGGGACAGGGTTAGCGGGCTACACCTTC.

The V and J genes are TRBV4-1 and TRBJ2-1; 10 bases are shared with TRBD1. With V trimmed by 0 bases and J by 9 bases, 11 bases remained unmatched. The germline gives CDR1 MGHRA, CDR2 YSYEKL. The CDR3 is made up of 17 amino acids. As DNA, the CDR3 is TGCGCCAGCAGCCAAGACCGGACAGGGGGATGGAAAAGTGAGCAGTTCTTC. Amino acids: CASSQDRTGGWKSEQFF.

V and J are TRBV19 and TRBJ2-5; TRBD1 matches 8 bases. Per germline, CDR1 LNHDA and CDR2 SQIVND (reference sequence). CDR3 length equals 13 residues. V lost 5 bases and J lost 4; bases outside the gene matches: 3. The CDR3 is CASSPGGGETQYF. In nucleotides, the CDR3 is TGTGCCAGTAGTCCAGGGGGCGGAGAGACCCAGTACTTC.

V gene TRBV11-1 combines with J gene TRBJ2-6; maybe TRBD1 (5 bases). The CDR3 extends over 13 amino acids. The ends were cut back, 5 bases at V and 8 bases at J, with 10 bases in the middle. From germline, CDR1 is SGHAT and CDR2 FQDESV (reference sequence). The CDR3 coding sequence is TGTGCCAGCAGCCCAGGGTTGACCAACGTCCTGACTTTC. It yields the protein CASSPGLTNVLTF.

This chain uses TRBV5-4 with TRBJ2-5; TRBD2 might be the D (6 bases). CDR3 length: 13 amino acids. Trimming left V 2 bases short and J 5 bases short, with 10 bases between. Germline lookup yields CDR1 SGHNT and CDR2 YYREEE (reference sequence). CDR3 residues: CASSFGTGETQYF. The CDR3 DNA follows: TGTGCCAGCAGCTTCGGGACTGGCGAGACCCAGTACTTC.

The J gene is TRBJ2-5, the V gene TRBV5-1; D is perhaps TRBD2 (6 bases). CDR1 and CDR2 (germline): SGHRS, YFSETQ. Trimming shortened V by 8 bases and J by 5 bases, and 22 bases separated the two germline ends. The CDR3 totals 15 residues. CDR3: CASQQRVGFGETQYF. The DNA of the CDR3 is TGCGCCAGTCAACAGCGGGTCGGGTTCGGGGAGACCCAGTACTTC. Drawing the rest from reference TRBV5-1 and TRBJ2-5, the complete variable domain is KAGVTQTPRYLIKTRGQQVTLSCSPISGHRSVSWYQQTPGQGLQFLFEYFSETQRNKGNFPGRFSGRQFSNSRSEMNVSTLELGDSALYLCASQQRVGFGETQYFGPGTRLLVL.

The chain joins TRBV14 to TRBJ2-5; 8 nucleotides agree with TRBD1. Trimming cost V 4 bases and J 5 bases; bases outside gene matches: 9. The CDR3 contains 15 residues. Germline values: CDR1 SGHDN, CDR2 FVKESK. CDR3 loop: CASSLRDRRLETQYF. Here the CDR3 DNA reads TGTGCCAGCAGCCTTCGGGACAGGCGGCTGGAGACCCAGTACTTC. The full variable domain, its missing parts supplied by reference TRBV14 and TRBJ2-5, is EAGVTQFPSHSVIEKGQTVTLRCDPISGHDNLYWYRRVMGKEIKFLLHFVKESKQDESGMPNNRFLAERTGGTYSTLKVQPAELEDSGVYFCASSLRDRRLETQYFGPGTRLLVL.

This sequence joins TRBV11-2 and TRBJ2-7; 9 bases are a match to TRBD1. Trimming cost V 3 bases and J 2 bases; bases outside gene matches: 5. This CDR3 spans 15 amino acids. Germline V lookup: CDR1 SGHAT, CDR2 FQNNGV. DNA of the CDR3: TGTGCCAGCAGCTTTAACAGGGGGCGCCCCTACGAGCAGTACTTC. Translated: CASSFNRGRPYEQYF.

The V and J genes are TRBV11-2 and TRBJ2-1; the match to TRBD1 covers 7 bases. CDR1 is SGHAT and CDR2 is FQNNGV in the germline V gene. The CDR3 contains 15 residues. The trim removed 5 bases at V and 7 bases at J, leaving 11 bases unmatched. CDR3 coding DNA: TGTGCCAGCAGCCCATGGACAGGCACACTTAATGAGCAGTTCTTC. This sequence encodes CASSPWTGTLNEQFF.

V is TRBV6-1 and J is TRBJ1-4; D ambiguous. The CDR3 length is 14 residues. The V gene lost 6 bases and the J gene lost 5 bases, with 13 bases spanning the gap. Germline V gene sequence: CDR1 MNHNS, CDR2 SASEGT. The CDR3 DNA reads TGTGCCAGCAGGGTGATAGCTTCAAATGAAAAACTGTTTTTT. Its protein is CASRVIASNEKLFF.

V gene TRBV5-6 combines with J gene TRBJ2-5; no definite D call. The ends were cut back, 0 bases at V and 0 bases at J, with 9 bases in the middle. This CDR3 comprises 15 residues. Looked up from germline, CDR1 is SGHDT and CDR2 is YYEEEE. The CDR3 loop reads CASSLVTSYQETQYF. The CDR3 DNA reads as TGTGCCAGCAGCTTGGTGACATCGTACCAAGAGACCCAGTACTTC.

The V call is TRBV5-1, the J call TRBJ2-3; a possible D gene is TRBD2 (6 bases). The CDR3 sequence is 16 residues long. CDR1 is SGHRS and CDR2 is YFSETQ in the germline V gene. Trimming took off 1 base at V and 1 base at J, with 13 bases between the two ends. CDR3 in amino acids: CASSLNLGGGTDTQYF. The CDR3 bases are TGCGCCAGCAGCTTGAATCTGGGAGGCGGCACAGATACGCAGTATTTT.

This CDR3 is CASRKIGADTEAFF. The CDR3 nucleotides read TGTGCCAGCAGAAAAATAGGGGCGGACACTGAAGCTTTCTTT. V and J are TRBV6-5 and TRBJ1-1, with TRBD1 as a possible D gene (5 bases). Germline CDR1 is MNHEY and CDR2 is SVGAGI. This CDR3 region has 14 residues. V lost 6 bases and J lost 3, with 14 bases in between.

CDR3 in DNA: TGCGCCAGCAGCGGCGACCTAGCGGGAGTGTACAATGAGCAGTTCTTC. It yields the protein CASSGDLAGVYNEQFF. The V gene is TRBV5-1, the J gene TRBJ2-1, with 10 bases that match TRBD2. The CDR3 contains 16 residues. The ends lost 4 bases at V and 4 bases at J; junction bases unmatched: 8. Germline loops: CDR1 SGHRS, CDR2 YFSETQ.

Comment on this clone: One end of the junction does not line up with germline, which may come from a read error. V and J are TRBV7-9 and TRBJ2-5; 14 nucleotides agree with TRBD2. The CDR3 loop spans 17 amino acids. Germline V lookup: CDR1 SEHNR, CDR2 FQNEAQ (reference sequence). CDR3 protein: CSTRPGLAGEAGQTQYF. The CDR3, as DNA: TGCTCAACCAGGCCGGGACTAGCGGGAGAGGCCGGCCAGACCCAGTACTTC.

The chain is built from TRBV5-1 and TRBJ2-1; 9 nucleotides align to TRBD2. V gave up 2 bases and J gave up 4 bases; unmatched junction bases: 1. The germline V gene has CDR1 SGHRS and CDR2 YFSETQ. The CDR3 extends over 14 amino acids. CDR3 amino acids: CASSFSGRYNEQFF. CDR3 DNA: TGCGCCAGCAGCTTTAGCGGGAGATACAATGAGCAGTTCTTC.

The genes are TRBV10-3 and TRBJ2-1; 7 bases line up with TRBD2. The CDR3 has 15 amino acids. The germline gives CDR1 ENHRY, CDR2 SYGVKD. J was trimmed by 5 bases and V by 5 bases; bases with no gene match: 9. Written as DNA, the CDR3 is TGTGCCATCAGTCCTAGCGGTTTAGGGGACAATGAGCAGTTCTTC. It yields the protein CAISPSGLGDNEQFF.

The gene calls are TRBV7-2 and TRBJ2-7; TRBD2 aligns across 8 bases. The CDR3 spans 13 residues. V gave up 11 bases and J gave up 0 bases; unmatched junction bases: 6. Germline V gene data show CDR1 as SGHTA and CDR2 as FQGNSA. CDR3 loop: CAVRSGSSYEQYF. The CDR3 DNA sequence: TGTGCCGTACGAAGCGGGAGCTCCTACGAGCAGTACTTC.

This chain joins TRBV11-2 and TRBJ2-7, with D unclear. Trimming pared 1 base from V and 0 bases from J, leaving 10 bases between. The CDR3 consists of 15 residues. Germline assignment: CDR1 SGHAT and CDR2 FQNNGV. The CDR3: CASSLGPRSSYEQYF. The CDR3 nucleotides are TGTGCCAGCAGCTTAGGTCCACGGAGCTCCTACGAGCAGTACTTC. The full variable domain, its missing parts supplied by reference TRBV11-2 and TRBJ2-7, is EAGVAQSPRYKIIEKRQSVAFWCNPISGHATLYWYQQILGQGPKLLIQFQNNGVVDDSQLPKDRFSAERLKGVDSTLKIQPAKLEDSAVYLCASSLGPRSSYEQYFGPGTRLTVT.

V and J are TRBV4-1 and TRBJ2-3, with D maybe TRBD2 (5 bases). V lost 4 bases to trimming and J lost 5 bases, with 13 bases between them. Germline V gene lookup returns CDR1 MGHRA and CDR2 YSYEKL. The length of the CDR3 is 14 residues. In DNA form, the CDR3 reads TGCGCCAGCAGCCGCCTCGGAGGAAGAGATACGCAGTATTTT. The encoded protein is CASSRLGGRDTQYF.